Here is one T cell receptor beta chain with its context. The antigen remains unidentified. The data are from a study of OX40 agonist ivuxolimab in advanced cancers. Whole-study context: Three patients got partial responses; one had hepatocellular carcinoma and two had cutaneous melanoma.

Whole-study findings and limits: Normalized expansion of T-cell clones was also low for some nonresponders. At doses 0.1 to 3.0 mg/kg, CD4+ and CD8+ clones expanded.

The protocol was immunoSEQ multiplex PCR, while the TCRdb copy is restricted to in-frame clones and leaves out a portion. There are 35,000 or so clones in the sample; around 73% occur only once, and 21% lies in the top ten. The CDR3 totals 17 residues. Trimming took 3 bases from V and 8 from J; bases not matched to a gene: 12. The germline V gene has CDR1 SEHNR and CDR2 FQNEAQ (reference sequence). Source: CD4+ or CD8+ T cells sorted from blood, taken in a trial of the OX40 agonist ivuxolimab. The chain carries TRBV7-9 and TRBJ2-1, with 11 positions matching TRBD2. This TCR was sampled from an adult with an advanced solid tumor such as melanoma, head and neck, liver or kidney cancer. CDR3 amino acids: CASSFLPTSGSIDEQFF. Here the CDR3 DNA reads TGTGCCAGCAGCTTTCTCCCCACTAGCGGGAGTATCGATGAGCAGTTCTTC.